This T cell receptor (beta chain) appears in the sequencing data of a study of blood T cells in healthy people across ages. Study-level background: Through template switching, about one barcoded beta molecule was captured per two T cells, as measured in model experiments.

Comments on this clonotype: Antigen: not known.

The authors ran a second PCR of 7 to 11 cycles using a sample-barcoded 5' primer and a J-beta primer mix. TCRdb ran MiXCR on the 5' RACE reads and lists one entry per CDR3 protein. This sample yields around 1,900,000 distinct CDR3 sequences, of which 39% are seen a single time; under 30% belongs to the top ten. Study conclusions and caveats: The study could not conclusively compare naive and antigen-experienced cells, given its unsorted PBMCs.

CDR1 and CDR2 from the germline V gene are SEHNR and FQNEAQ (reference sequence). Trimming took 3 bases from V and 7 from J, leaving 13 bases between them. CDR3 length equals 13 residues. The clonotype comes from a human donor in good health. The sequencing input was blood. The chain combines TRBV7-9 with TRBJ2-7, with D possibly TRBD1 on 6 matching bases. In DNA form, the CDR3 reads TGTGCCAGCAGCTTCTTGACAGGCAAGGAGCAGTACTTC. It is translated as CASSFLTGKEQYF.